A selection of T cell receptor beta chains follows, all from one sample in a study of response to subunit inactivated influenza vaccine. TCRdb redid the calling of the RT-PCR reads with MiXCR, one entry per CDR3 protein. The sample has about 780,000 distinct CDR3 sequences, around 20% seen once. The sample here was PBMCs from blood, taken around 5 days after vaccination. The origin of the receptors is a man aged 45 to 65 who received an inactivated influenza vaccine. The conserved cysteine and the conserved F or W are not part of the CDR3 here.

v_call | cdr3_length | cdr3_aa
TRBV19 | 11 | ASSRASGDIQY
TRBV7-2 | 14 | ASSRTSWGRYNEQF
TRBV20-1 | 14 | SARPGGGQGNQPQH
TRBV20-1 | 11 | SATGTGNYGYT
TRBV7-2 | 13 | ASSSRVGLQETQY
TRBV29-1 | 12 | SVVPSGLKHEQF
TRBV27 | 15 | ASSLSGLSSYNSPLH
TRBV7-2 | 11 | ASSLVAGNEQY
TRBV20-1 | 11 | SAALVSIDTQY
TRBV6-5 | 10 | ASSRPGYEQY
TRBV28 | 13 | ASNSQGYNNQPQH
TRBV12-3/TRBV12-4 | 12 | ASNLGTGFSEAF
TRBV2 | 11 | ASSVARRETQY
TRBV9 | 13 | ASSVAGTLAYEQY
TRBV12-3/TRBV12-4 | 13 | ASSFLGVLQETQY
TRBV10-3 | 11 | AITTGYNSPLH
TRBV7-2 | 12 | AGTGRGVYNEQF
TRBV5-8 | 9 | ASTRFYEQY
TRBV20-1 | 9 | SARTSGRLY
TRBV20-1 | 11 | SARNRITLDYT
TRBV28 | 17 | ASSSPSYSDPAGTDTQY
TRBV5-1 | 12 | ASNSGQRNTEAF
TRBV10-3 | 14 | AISESTPGIGNTIY
TRBV12-3/TRBV12-4 | 13 | ASSLPEAGNYGYT
TRBV4-2 | 17 | ASSQAGGTANSGANVLT
TRBV11-2 | 13 | ASSLETGEQETQY